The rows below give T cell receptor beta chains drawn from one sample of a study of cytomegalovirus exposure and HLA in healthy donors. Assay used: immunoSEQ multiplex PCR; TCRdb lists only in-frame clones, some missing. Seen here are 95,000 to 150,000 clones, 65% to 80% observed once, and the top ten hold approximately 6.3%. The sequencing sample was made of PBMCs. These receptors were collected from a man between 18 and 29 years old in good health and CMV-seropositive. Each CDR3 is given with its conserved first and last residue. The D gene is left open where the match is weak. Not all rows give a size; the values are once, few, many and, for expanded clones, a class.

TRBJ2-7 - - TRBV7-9 TGTGCCAGCAGCGGGCAGGGGCCCTACGAGCAGTACTTC CASSGQGPYEQYF
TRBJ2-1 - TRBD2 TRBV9 TGTGCCAGCTCGACTAGCGACTACAATGAGCAGTTCTTC CASSTSDYNEQFF
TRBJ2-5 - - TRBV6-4 TGTGCCAGCAGTGACCCGAAATCAGACAGACAAGAGACCCAGTACTTC CASSDPKSDRQETQYF
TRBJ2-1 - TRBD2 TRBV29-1 TGCACCGCACGGACTAGCGGCTACAATGAGCAGTTCTTC CTARTSGYNEQFF
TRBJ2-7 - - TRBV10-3 TGTGCCATCAGTGAGGTGAAGGAGACCGAGCAGTACTTC CAISEVKETEQYF
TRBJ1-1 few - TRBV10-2 TGCGCCAGCAGTGAGTTCGGACGGGAGAACACTGAAGCTTTCTTT CASSEFGRENTEAFF
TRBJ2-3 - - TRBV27 TGTGCCAGCACCTCCTCCGGACTTCTCCAGCATACGCAGTATTTT CASTSSGLLQHTQYF
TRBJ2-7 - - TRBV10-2 TGCGCCAGCAGTCGGGAATCCTACGAGCAGTACTTC CASSRESYEQYF
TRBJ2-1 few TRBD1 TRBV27 TGTGCCAGCAGTTTATCTGGCCAGGGGGCAATCAATGAGCAGTTCTTC CASSLSGQGAINEQFF
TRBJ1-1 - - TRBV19 TGTGCCAGCCAAGTGGCGAACACTGAAGCTTTCTTT CASQVANTEAFF